The 12 T cell receptor beta chains below come from one sample, sequenced in a study of neurological immune-mediated disorders (dated by TCRdb to about 2019). The library was produced with 5' RACE. Sequencing was performed on an Illumina HiSeq 2500. The public reads were quality trimmed at Q25 with fastp and then assembled into clones with MiXCR by TCRdb, keeping productive beta chains. Duplicate CDR3 protein sequences are folded into a single record with the most common DNA and genes. For this sample the table gives around 50,000 distinct CDR3 sequences, of which about 26% were detected only once. 20% to 30% of the sample rests with the top ten. What was sequenced was PBMCs. These receptors came from a woman aged 65 to 85 in good health.

This clonotype has a handful of counts. The chain links TRBV19 to TRBJ2-5; no firm D call. Trimming cost V 5 bases and J 7 bases, with 17 bases left between them. The length of the CDR3 is 14 residues. Germline CDR1 and CDR2: LNHDA and SQIVND (reference sequence). The CDR3 DNA is TGTGCCAGTAGTCCAGGCGGAAGGTACGGGACCCAGTACTTC. Translation: CASSPGGRYGTQYF.

This clonotype was counted at least ten times. This chain links TRBV7-2 with TRBJ1-4; TRBD1 is a possible D gene (6 bases). The CDR3 spans 15 residues. CDR1 and CDR2 from the germline V gene are SGHTA and FQGNSA. V lost 5 bases, J lost 7 bases, and 17 bases lay in between. Written as DNA, the CDR3 is TGTGCCAGCAGCCCGATGGGGGGGCAAGGTGAAAAACTGTTTTTT. Residues: CASSPMGGQGEKLFF.

This clonotype was found many times. V usage is TRBV20-1 and J usage is TRBJ2-6; D may be TRBD1 (6 bases). The CDR3 totals 15 residues. The germline V gene has CDR1 DFQATT and CDR2 SNEGSKA (reference sequence). The V end lost 1 base, the J end lost 4 bases, and 11 bases lay between the germline ends. CDR3 amino acids: CSARVRGSGANVLTF. The CDR3, as DNA: TGCAGTGCTAGAGTCAGGGGATCAGGGGCCAACGTCCTGACTTTC.

This chain uses TRBV27 with TRBJ2-7; 9 bases map to TRBD1. The V gene's germline CDR1 is MNHEY and CDR2 SMNVEV (reference sequence). V trimming: 5 bases; J trimming: 5 bases; junction bases outside the gene matches: 4. CDR3 length equals 13 residues. As DNA, the CDR3 is TGTGCCAGCAGTAGACAGGGGGGCCACGAGCAGTACTTC. Translation gives CASSRQGGHEQYF.

This clonotype has a handful of counts. The CDR3 sequence is CASGLRGGGYQPQHF. The CDR3 DNA sequence: TGTGCCAGCGGCCTCCGAGGGGGGGGATATCAGCCCCAGCATTTT. The chain has TRBV27 and TRBJ1-5; tentative D call: TRBD1 (6 bases). V was clipped by 8 bases and J by 5 bases, with 19 bases between them. The length of the CDR3 is 15 residues. In germline, CDR1 is MNHEY, CDR2 SMNVEV (reference sequence).

This clonotype showed up many times. The chain couples TRBV20-1 to TRBJ1-2; D gene unclear. CDR3 length: 13 amino acids. Deletions cut 0 bases from V and 2 bases from J, with 7 bases between. Germline loops: CDR1 DFQATT, CDR2 SNEGSKA (reference sequence). As DNA, the CDR3 is TGCAGTGCTAGAGATCCAGCGAACTATGGCTACACCTTC. It yields the protein CSARDPANYGYTF.

In its sample, this clonotype was seen a few times. V and J are TRBV20-1 and TRBJ1-2, with 10 bases lining up with TRBD1. V lost 1 base, J lost 5 bases, and 7 bases stayed unmatched. Germline assignment: CDR1 DFQATT and CDR2 SNEGSKA (reference sequence). CDR3 size: 15 residues. The DNA of the CDR3 is TGCAGTGCTAGAGGTGACCCGGACAGGGGGTATGGCTACACCTTC. It yields the protein CSARGDPDRGYGYTF.

The V gene is TRBV20-1, the J gene TRBJ2-1; 13 bases align to TRBD2. V lost 3 bases to trimming and J lost 4 bases; unmatched junction nucleotides: 12. This CDR3 has 18 residues. The V gene's germline CDR1 is DFQATT and CDR2 SNEGSKA (reference sequence). CDR3 protein: CSASVGTSGAATYNEQFF. Here the CDR3 DNA reads TGCAGTGCTAGTGTAGGGACTAGCGGGGCGGCTACATACAATGAGCAGTTCTTC.

This rearrangement joins TRBV20-1 to TRBJ1-2; D gene uncertain. Germline CDR1 reads DFQATT; CDR2 reads SNEGSKA (reference sequence). This CDR3 is built from 14 residues. Trimming took 6 bases from V and 5 from J, leaving 19 bases between them. CDR3 nucleotides: TGCAGTGCAGGTCCCCCAGGTTCGTCTTATGGCTACACCTTC. Residues: CSAGPPGSSYGYTF.

This clonotype was picked up many times. The chain combines TRBV20-1 with TRBJ2-7; tentative D call: TRBD2 (7 bases). The germline gives CDR1 DFQATT, CDR2 SNEGSKA (reference sequence). V dropped 0 bases and J dropped 4 bases, with 16 bases sitting between them. CDR3 length: 15 residues. The CDR3: CSARDPRRGGYEQYF. The CDR3 DNA follows: TGCAGTGCTAGAGATCCCCGAAGGGGGGGATACGAGCAGTACTTC.

This clonotype was picked up many times. The gene calls are TRBV4-3 and TRBJ2-1, with no clear D. V shed 0 bases and J shed 1 base, with 7 bases lying between them. CDR3 length: 15 residues. Per germline, CDR1 LGHNA and CDR2 YSLEER. CDR3 loop: CASSQDPSSYNEQFF. The DNA for the CDR3 is TGCGCCAGCAGCCAAGACCCCAGTTCCTACAATGAGCAGTTCTTC.

The V call is TRBV5-1, the J call TRBJ2-6; TRBD2 is a possible D gene (5 bases). This CDR3 is 14 amino acids long. Germline assignment: CDR1 SGHRS and CDR2 YFSETQ. V lost 3 bases, J lost 4 bases, and 8 bases lay in between. This chain's CDR3 is CASSSGGGANVLTF. Written as DNA, the CDR3 is TGCGCCAGCAGCTCAGGAGGAGGGGCCAACGTCCTGACTTTC.